A selection of T cell receptor beta chains follows, all from one sample in a study of blood T cell repertoires in COVID-19. Only in-frame clones appear in the TCRdb table, and some are missing; sequencing was by immunoSEQ multiplex PCR. The sample records around 160,000 clones, 75% to 90% being singletons. The sequencing sample was made of peripheral blood. The receptors originated from a man older than 75 with acute or convalescent COVID-19. Each CDR3 is given without its conserved first and last residue.

J,V,CDR3
TRBJ1-2,TRBV6-5,ASVSGGTGGYT
TRBJ1-2,TRBV5-6,ASSEGYYGYT
TRBJ2-7,TRBV13,ASSLRSRGPSYEQY
TRBJ2-3,TRBV6-4,ASSTSQGATDTQY
TRBJ2-1,TRBV24-1,ATSDAGGAGNEQF
TRBJ2-5,TRBV29-1,SVEPAGTKETQY
TRBJ1-5,TRBV28,ASRQGASNQPQH
TRBJ1-5,TRBV5-5,ASSLAGRSNQPQH
TRBJ1-1,TRBV6-1,ASREGTASLGTEAF
TRBJ2-2,TRBV3-1/TRBV3-2,ASSHPRGAPNTGELF
TRBJ1-5,TRBV19,ASSVAVDNQPQH
TRBJ1-5,TRBV9,ASSRDNNQPQH
TRBJ1-3,TRBV7-2,ASSLSQVPGNTIY
TRBJ2-3,TRBV27,ASSSGLAFPDTQY
TRBJ1-2,TRBV7-6,ASSILGGSNYGYT
TRBJ2-5,TRBV5-1,ASSLDRPQETQY
TRBJ2-5,TRBV5-4,ASSPTPSWRGANQETQY
TRBJ1-6,TRBV5-6,ASSDAVENSPLH
TRBJ2-7,TRBV5-1,ASSLGQGSTYEQY
TRBJ2-7,TRBV28,ASRSPGQGSYEQY
TRBJ2-7,TRBV19,ASSISGKSGEQY
TRBJ1-1,TRBV3-1/TRBV3-2,ASSLQGLGTEAF
TRBJ2-3,TRBV9,ASSVAGGGTPTDTQY
TRBJ2-3,TRBV5-1,ASSLVSGGADTQY
TRBJ2-1,TRBV29-1,SGNRVPRGTGEQF
TRBJ1-1,TRBV5-1,ASSTQPGGVPEAF
TRBJ2-2,TRBV10-3,AISEGRDGELF
TRBJ2-7,TRBV19,ASSIGTAGYEQY
TRBJ2-3,TRBV7-8,ASSWIRDRVSDTQY
TRBJ1-1,TRBV5-4,AIISPGDTEAF
TRBJ2-7,TRBV10-2,ASKGQAIHEQY
TRBJ2-7,TRBV6-5,ASTGGVSSYEQY
TRBJ2-2,TRBV7-2,ASSFRGGDTGELF
TRBJ1-3,TRBV5-6,ASSSDSSSGNTIY
TRBJ2-1,TRBV7-9,ASSYPTGGLYNEQF
TRBJ1-2,TRBV28,ASSEQDGYGYT
TRBJ1-5,TRBV19,ASSDTGGAQQPQH
TRBJ1-3,TRBV11-1,ASSIPNLGTGNTIY
TRBJ1-2,TRBV7-2,ANIAAPAEYGYT
TRBJ1-1,TRBV15,ATSRDPDMNTEAF
TRBJ1-1,TRBV21-1,ASSKLQGGSTEAF
TRBJ1-5,TRBV30,AWSLFGTGDNQPQH
TRBJ2-7,TRBV6-5,ASSQSRLAPSEQY